This T cell receptor beta chain was identified in a study of T cells after yellow fever vaccination. In the study overall: When fractions had low cell numbers, they were prepared with SMART-Seq v4 Ultra Low Input. Study observations and caveats: Most primary-vaccination clones recurred post-booster (roughly 97% CD4, around 86% CD8). A minor fraction of clonotypes spanned both CD4 and CD8 compartments.

The ends were cut back, 0 bases at V and 6 bases at J, with 10 bases in the middle. Germline V lookup: CDR1 SGHRS, CDR2 YFSETQ. The CDR3 spans 13 residues. A process of 5'RACE template switching, which added a universal primer site and UMIs, was used to make TCR cDNA. A single record per CDR3 protein comes from TCRdb applying MiXCR to the 5' RACE reads. The table lists a few hundred thousand distinct CDR3 sequences, 8.7% of them singletons. Concerning this clonotype: Its antigen is unidentified.

This chain connects TRBV5-1 to TRBJ2-7, with D uncertain. The material sequenced was CD4+ T cells sorted from PBMCs, taken 5 days after the yellow fever booster vaccination. The receptor was derived from a man aged 18 to 29 who received the YFV17D yellow fever vaccine. The CDR3 bases are TGCGCCAGCAGCTTGGTCGAGGTTGGCGAGCAGTACTTC. Encoded protein: CASSLVEVGEQYF.